This entry features one TCR beta chain sequence. Its antigen is currently unknown. Naivety among CD8 cells was defined by CD45RO negativity and positive CCR7 selection, thereby excluding terminally differentiated effector memory CD45RA+ cells. This entry comes from a study of shared clonotypes between healthy human individuals. General study results and limits: Naive CD4 clonotype sharing across several donors was 4% to 5.5%. Sorted-subset sequencing, rarefaction showed, was incomplete despite large depth.

Germline-derived CDR1 and CDR2 are MNHEY and SMNVEV (reference sequence). This CDR3 is built from 16 residues. V lost 4 bases and J lost 4; bases outside the gene matches: 9. Assay execution took place at the deep level. Clones were read by immunoSEQ multiplex PCR, and TCRdb kept only the in-frame ones, dropping some. The sample yields hundreds of thousands of clones, about 91% seen once. The genes are TRBV27 and TRBJ2-7; TRBD2 aligns across 11 bases. The receptor was derived from a man between 25 and 39 years old in good health. Input material: naive CD8+ T cells sorted from blood. DNA for the CDR3: TGTGCCAGCAGTTCACTAGCGGGAGTTCGAAGGTACGAGCAGTACTTC. Translation: CASSSLAGVRRYEQYF.